Sequencing of this T cell receptor (beta chain) was carried out in a study of shared clonotypes between healthy human individuals. On ten immunoSEQ deep assay plates, unsorted PBMC DNA was sequenced. Using immunoSEQ multiplex PCR, the repertoire was profiled, and TCRdb retains in-frame clones only, with some absent. The sample consists of about half a million clones, approximately 80% of them appearing once. Donors were healthy HIV-negative adults without recently reported acute infections or vaccinations. The CDR3 runs to 17 residues. Germline V gives CDR1 KGHSH, CDR2 LQKENI. V shed 1 base, J shed 4 bases, and the junction held 10 bases outside the gene matches.

This sequence was found in a woman in her forties in good health. Some clones in this sample may be carry-over from other donors' samples. The sequenced sample consisted of PBMCs. The chain joins TRBV18 to TRBJ2-7; TRBD1 aligns across 10 bases. CDR3 protein: CASSPRSLGTGDYEQYF. The CDR3 nucleotides read TGTGCCAGCTCACCACGAAGTCTTGGGACAGGGGATTACGAGCAGTACTTC.